Here is one T cell receptor beta chain with its context. Its antigen has not been determined. The sample holds no much larger clone one base away, and base qualities are not on file. The data derive from a study of T cell responses to AZD1222 COVID-19 vaccine (dated by TCRdb to the early 2020s). Regarding the research as a whole: AZD1222 recipients with second doses at about 4 weeks or about 12 weeks were pooled, because spike-specific TCR depth and breadth did not differ between schedules. Trial participants were enrolled by age into subgroups of 18-55, 56-69 and 70-plus years, and about 150, 27 and 61 TCR-sequenced participants, respectively, were included in these subgroups. TCR sequencing covered over 230 trial participants: roughly 200 given two doses of AZD1222 and approximately 26 given two doses of MenACWY control vaccine.

The research as a whole found: CD4 TCRs associated with the vaccine covered the entire spike protein, and the dominant responses were in regions 160-218 and 743-854. Reportedly, almost half of the unique spike-specific TCRs recognized epitopes lying outside the regions that are mutated in the B.1.351 and B.1.1.7 variants. Conclusions about previously exposed vaccinees were limited because only a handful of AZD1222 recipients were SARS-CoV-2 seropositive at baseline. In the small 56-69-year group, the increase in depth fell short of significance, most likely because of low power. No day 14 peak-response samples were available, so repertoires were characterized only after the peak T cell response. Participants were mostly white British and included more females than males, and it was suggested by the authors that clonal diversity may have been underestimated. A significant rise in spike-specific TCR breadth and depth was observed after two AZD1222 doses relative to day 0 and relative to MenACWY recipients.

Clipping removes 0 bases from V and 2 bases from J, with 6 as the unmatched junction base count. From the cysteine up to the phenylalanine, the CDR3 has a length of 16 residues. Only the CDR3 part of the read is kept: 48 bases, read in frame from the first base. CDR1 and CDR2, per the germline V gene, are SGDLS and YYNGEE. The CDR3 regions of human TCRbeta chains were analyzed by immunosequencing. The source study handled its data this way. TCRs in the repertoires were matched against a reference library of SARS-CoV-2-specific TCRs that had been generated with the MIRA antigen-specificity platform. Breadth was defined as the fraction of unique TCRs that were SARS-CoV-2-associated. Depth was defined as the fraction of total T cells that were SARS-CoV-2-associated. Using the MIRA data, every spike-specific TCR was mapped to the spike region that the TCR reacted to and assigned to either a CD4 or a CD8 class. Log10-transformed breadth and depth values were compared by one-way ANOVA with Sidak's multiple comparisons tests. TCRdb holds this immuneACCESS table with in-frame rearrangements only. Some clones are missing; in checked studies, unresolved V genes explain under half, and the rest has no known cause. V and J calls and clone size are given by that table; D and trimming were obtained from the DNA. The sample includes fewer than 150,000 clones, with 75% to 95% observed a single time. Roughly 3.1% of the sample belongs to the ten largest clones.

The label giving this sample's time point can be read as: baseline before first vaccination. Samples from vaccinated people were obtained from the UK trials COV001 and COV002, which included a single-blind randomized controlled phase 2/3 trial of AZD1222 (ChAdOx1 nCoV-19) in healthy adults. For TCRbeta chain sequencing, PBMC samples were collected from trial participants at day 0 and at day 28 after the second dose. This sequence uses TRBV9 and TRBJ2-7; 9 middle bases align to TRBD2. The sequences come from peripheral blood, collected on day 0 of AZD1222 vaccination. This clonotype originated in an adult in good health. CDR3 reads: CASSVEGLAGTYEQYF. Read as DNA, the sequence is TGTGCCAGCAGCGTAGAAGGGCTAGCGGGGACCTACGAGCAGTACTTC.